The present T cell receptor beta chain was sequenced within a study of CD8 T cells in ankylosing spondylitis. General study findings and limits: Clones tied to disease were said to be significantly enriched in matched ankylosing spondylitis synovial fluid. In ankylosing spondylitis blood, a motif of roughly 8 highly homologous TCR beta variants appeared characteristic.

Using quantitative 5'-RACE with molecular barcodes, the authors made TCR beta libraries. TCRdb recomputed calls from the 5' RACE reads with MiXCR, one row per CDR3 protein. The data show some 200,000 distinct CDR3 sequences, 13% seen once. Trimming took 1 base from V and 5 from J, leaving 6 bases between them. The V gene's germline CDR1 is LNHNV and CDR2 YYDKDF (reference sequence). The CDR3 has 13 residues. This clonotype showed up just once. As yet, its antigen is unknown. This TCR was recovered from a male donor with ankylosing spondylitis or in good health (not recorded which). The chain joins TRBV15 to TRBJ1-5; D gene ambiguous. Sequenced: blood, either unsorted or a sorted T cell fraction (not recorded which). The CDR3 nucleotides are TGTGCCACCAGCAGAGCCCGCGATCAGCCCCAGCATTTT. Translated, it gives CATSRARDQPQHF.